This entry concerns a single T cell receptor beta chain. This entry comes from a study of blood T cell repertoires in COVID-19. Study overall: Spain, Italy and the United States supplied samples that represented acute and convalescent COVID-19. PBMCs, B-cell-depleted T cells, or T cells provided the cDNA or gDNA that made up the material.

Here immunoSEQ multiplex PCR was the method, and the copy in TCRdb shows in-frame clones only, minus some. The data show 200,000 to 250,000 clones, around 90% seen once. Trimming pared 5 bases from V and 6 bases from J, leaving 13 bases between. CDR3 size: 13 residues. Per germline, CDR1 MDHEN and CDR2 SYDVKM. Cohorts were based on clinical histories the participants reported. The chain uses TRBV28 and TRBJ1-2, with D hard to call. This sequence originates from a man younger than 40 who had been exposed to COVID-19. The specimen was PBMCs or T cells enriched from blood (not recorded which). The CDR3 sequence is CASSLGGVHGYTF. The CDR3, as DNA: TGTGCCAGCAGTCTGGGCGGGGTCCATGGCTACACCTTC.